This T cell receptor beta chain emerged from a study of cytotoxic CD8 clonotypes in ibrutinib-treated CLL. Study details: Results showed about 24 partial and 2 complete responses; following median roughly 66 months, approximately 15 remained remitted, approximately 12 advanced.

This clone was detected only a few times. The method was immunoSEQ multiplex PCR; TCRdb's version includes in-frame clones alone and lacks a portion of them. The sample has approximately 320,000 clones; 67% are singletons. There are 14 residues in the CDR3. Germline V gene data show CDR1 as LNHDA and CDR2 as SQIVND (reference sequence). V lost 6 bases, J lost 3 bases, and 8 bases stayed unmatched. The rearrangement links TRBV19 to TRBJ2-7; 7 positions match TRBD1. The starting material was PBMCs, obtained after 36 months of ibrutinib treatment. This clonotype was obtained from a human donor with chronic lymphocytic leukemia. The CDR3 loop is CASSPTGTVYEQYF. The DNA of the CDR3 is TGTGCCAGTAGCCCCACCGGGACAGTCTACGAGCAGTACTTC.